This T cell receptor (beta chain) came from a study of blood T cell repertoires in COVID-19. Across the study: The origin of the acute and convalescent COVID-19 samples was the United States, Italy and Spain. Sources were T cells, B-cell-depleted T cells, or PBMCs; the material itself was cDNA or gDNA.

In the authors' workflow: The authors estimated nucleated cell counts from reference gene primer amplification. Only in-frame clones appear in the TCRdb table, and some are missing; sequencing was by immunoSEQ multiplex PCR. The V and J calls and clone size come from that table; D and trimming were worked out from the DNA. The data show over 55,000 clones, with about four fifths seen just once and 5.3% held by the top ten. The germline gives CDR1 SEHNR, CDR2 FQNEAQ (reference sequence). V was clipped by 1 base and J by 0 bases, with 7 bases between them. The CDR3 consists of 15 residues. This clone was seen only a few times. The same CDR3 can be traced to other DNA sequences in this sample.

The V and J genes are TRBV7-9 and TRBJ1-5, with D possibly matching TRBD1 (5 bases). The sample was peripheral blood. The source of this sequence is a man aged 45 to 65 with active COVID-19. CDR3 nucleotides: TGTGCCAGCAGCTTAGGGGGCTATAGCAATCAGCCCCAGCATTTT. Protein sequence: CASSLGGYSNQPQHF.